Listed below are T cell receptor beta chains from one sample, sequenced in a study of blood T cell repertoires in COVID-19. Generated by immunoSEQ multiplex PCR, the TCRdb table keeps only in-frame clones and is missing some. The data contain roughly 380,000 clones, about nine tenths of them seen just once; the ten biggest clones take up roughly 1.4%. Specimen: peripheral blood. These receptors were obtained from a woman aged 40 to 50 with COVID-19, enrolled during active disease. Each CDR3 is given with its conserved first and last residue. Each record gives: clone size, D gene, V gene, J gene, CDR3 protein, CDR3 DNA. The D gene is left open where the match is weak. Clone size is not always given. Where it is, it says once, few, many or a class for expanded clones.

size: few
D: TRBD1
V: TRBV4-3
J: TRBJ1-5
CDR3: CASSQDGQGHNQPQHF
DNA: TGCGCCAGCAGCCAAGACGGACAGGGTCACAATCAGCCCCAGCATTTT

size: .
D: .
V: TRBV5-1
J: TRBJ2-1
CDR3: CASSFGSSYNEQFF
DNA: TGCGCCAGCAGCTTCGGGAGCTCCTACAATGAGCAGTTCTTC

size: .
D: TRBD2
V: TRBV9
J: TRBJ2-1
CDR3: CASSARSGPGASGSEQFF
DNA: TGTGCCAGCAGCGCCCGCTCGGGGCCTGGGGCTAGCGGGAGTGAGCAGTTCTTC

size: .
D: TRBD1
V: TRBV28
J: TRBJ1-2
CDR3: CASSGNRGGHYGYTF
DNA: TGTGCCAGCAGCGGGAACAGGGGAGGACATTATGGCTACACCTTC

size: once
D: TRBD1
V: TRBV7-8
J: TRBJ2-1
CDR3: CASSLESGGRNEQFF
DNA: TGTGCCAGCAGCTTAGAGTCAGGGGGTCGCAATGAGCAGTTCTTC

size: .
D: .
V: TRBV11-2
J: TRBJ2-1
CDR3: CASGGSNYNEQFF
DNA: TGTGCCAGCGGAGGTTCAAATTACAATGAGCAGTTCTTC

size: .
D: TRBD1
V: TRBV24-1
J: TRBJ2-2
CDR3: CATSDPGQGWPWGAGELFF
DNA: TGTGCCACCAGTGATCCAGGACAGGGGTGGCCCTGGGGGGCCGGGGAGCTGTTTTTT

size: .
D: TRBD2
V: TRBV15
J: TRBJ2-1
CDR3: CATSREGVGLAATRSSYNEQFF
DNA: TGTGCCACCAGCAGAGAAGGGGTCGGACTAGCGGCCACCAGGAGCTCCTACAATGAGCAGTTCTTC

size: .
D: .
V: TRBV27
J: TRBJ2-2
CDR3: CASSSMGGLTFAGELFF
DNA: TGTGCCAGCAGTTCAATGGGGGGGCTTACGTTCGCCGGGGAGCTGTTTTTT

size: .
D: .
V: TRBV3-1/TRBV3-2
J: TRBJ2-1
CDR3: CASSQDQGGYNEQFF
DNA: TGTGCCAGCAGCCAAGACCAGGGGGGTTACAATGAGCAGTTCTTC

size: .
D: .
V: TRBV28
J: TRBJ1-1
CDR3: CASSLLGGSEAFF
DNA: TGTGCCAGCAGTTTATTGGGAGGATCTGAAGCTTTCTTT

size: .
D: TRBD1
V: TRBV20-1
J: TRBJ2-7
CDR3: CSAGGQGKQYF
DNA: TGCAGTGCTGGGGGACAGGGAAAGCAGTACTTC

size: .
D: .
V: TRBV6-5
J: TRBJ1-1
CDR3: CASSTTGNTEAFF
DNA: TGTGCCAGCAGTACAACAGGGAACACTGAAGCTTTCTTT